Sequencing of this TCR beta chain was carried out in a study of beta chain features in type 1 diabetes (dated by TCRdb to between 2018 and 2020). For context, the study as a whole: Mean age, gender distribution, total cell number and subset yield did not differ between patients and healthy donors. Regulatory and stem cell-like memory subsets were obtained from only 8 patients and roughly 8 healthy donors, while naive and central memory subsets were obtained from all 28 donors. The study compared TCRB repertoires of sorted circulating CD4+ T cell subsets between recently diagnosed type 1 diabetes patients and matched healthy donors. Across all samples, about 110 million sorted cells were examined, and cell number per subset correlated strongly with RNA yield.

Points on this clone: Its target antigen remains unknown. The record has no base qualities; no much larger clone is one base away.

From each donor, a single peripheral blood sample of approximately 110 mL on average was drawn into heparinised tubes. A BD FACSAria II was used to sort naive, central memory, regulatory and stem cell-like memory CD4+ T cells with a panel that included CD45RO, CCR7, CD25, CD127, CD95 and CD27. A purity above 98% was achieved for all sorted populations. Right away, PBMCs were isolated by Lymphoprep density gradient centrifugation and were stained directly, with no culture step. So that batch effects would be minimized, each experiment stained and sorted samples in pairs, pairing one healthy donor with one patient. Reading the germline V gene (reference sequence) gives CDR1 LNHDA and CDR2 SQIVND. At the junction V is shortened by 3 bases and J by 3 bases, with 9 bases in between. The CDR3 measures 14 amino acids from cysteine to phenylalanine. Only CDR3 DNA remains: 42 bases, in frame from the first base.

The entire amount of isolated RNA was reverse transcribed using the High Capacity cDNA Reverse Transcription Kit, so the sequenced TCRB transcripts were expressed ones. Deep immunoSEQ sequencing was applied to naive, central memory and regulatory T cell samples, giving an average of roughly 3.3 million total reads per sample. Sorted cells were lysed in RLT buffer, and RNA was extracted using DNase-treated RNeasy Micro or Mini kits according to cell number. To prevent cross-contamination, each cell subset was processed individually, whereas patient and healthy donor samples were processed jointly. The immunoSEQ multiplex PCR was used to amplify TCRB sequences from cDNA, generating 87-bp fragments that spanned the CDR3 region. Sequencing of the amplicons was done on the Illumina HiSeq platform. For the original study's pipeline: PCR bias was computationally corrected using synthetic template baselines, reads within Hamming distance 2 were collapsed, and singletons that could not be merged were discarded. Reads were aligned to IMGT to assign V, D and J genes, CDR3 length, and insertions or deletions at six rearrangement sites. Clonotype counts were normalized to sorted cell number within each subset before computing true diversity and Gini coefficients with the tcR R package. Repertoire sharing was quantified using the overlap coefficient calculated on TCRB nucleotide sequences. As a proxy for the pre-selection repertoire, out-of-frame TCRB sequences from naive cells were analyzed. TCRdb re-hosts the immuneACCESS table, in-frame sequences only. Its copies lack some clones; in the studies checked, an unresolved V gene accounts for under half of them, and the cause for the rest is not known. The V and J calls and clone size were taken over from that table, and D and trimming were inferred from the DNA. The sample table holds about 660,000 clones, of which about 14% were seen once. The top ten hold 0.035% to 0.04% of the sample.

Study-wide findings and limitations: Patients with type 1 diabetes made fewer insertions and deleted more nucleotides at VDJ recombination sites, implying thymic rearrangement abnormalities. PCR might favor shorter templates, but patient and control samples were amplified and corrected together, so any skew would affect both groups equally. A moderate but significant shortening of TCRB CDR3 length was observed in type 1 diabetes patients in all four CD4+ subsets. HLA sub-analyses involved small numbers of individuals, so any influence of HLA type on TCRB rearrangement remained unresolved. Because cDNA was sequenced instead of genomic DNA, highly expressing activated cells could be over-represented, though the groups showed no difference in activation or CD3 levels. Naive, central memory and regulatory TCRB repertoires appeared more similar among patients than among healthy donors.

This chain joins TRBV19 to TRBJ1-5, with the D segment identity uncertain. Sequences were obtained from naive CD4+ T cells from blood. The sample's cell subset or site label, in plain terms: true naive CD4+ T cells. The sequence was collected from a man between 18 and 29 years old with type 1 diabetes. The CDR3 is CASSIWSPNQPQHF. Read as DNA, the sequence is TGTGCCAGTAGTATCTGGAGTCCCAATCAGCCCCAGCATTTT.